The next 14 T cell receptor beta chains were all read from a single sample in a study of CD8 T cells in Susac syndrome. Reverse transcription of roughly 0.45 to 1 ug RNA used random hexamers. TCRdb fed the immunoSEQ multiplex PCR reads into MiXCR, producing one record per CDR3 protein. The table records roughly 200,000 distinct CDR3 sequences, 95% of them present only once. Sequencing input: CD4+ T cells from PBMCs. The receptors were sampled from a human donor in good health.

This clonotype was recorded once. The chain joins TRBV6-2 or TRBV6-3 to TRBJ1-2; TRBD1 is a possible D gene (5 bases). The V gene lost 6 bases and the J gene lost 0 bases, with 14 bases spanning the gap. The CDR3 consists of 15 residues. Germline V CDR1 and CDR2: MNHEY, SVGEGT. This chain's CDR3 is CASSLLTDSNYGYTF. The CDR3 bases are TGTGCCAGCAGCTTATTGACAGACTCTAACTATGGCTACACCTTC.

This clonotype was recorded only once. The chain uses TRBV20-1 and TRBJ2-1, with unresolved D. V shed 1 base and J shed 7 bases, with 5 bases lying between them. This CDR3 region has 11 residues. Germline CDR1 DFQATT, CDR2 SNEGSKA (reference sequence). The CDR3 reads CSARGHNEQFF. The CDR3 DNA sequence: TGCAGTGCTAGAGGACATAATGAGCAGTTCTTC.

This chain joins TRBV3-1 and TRBJ2-5; 13 bases align to TRBD2. Germline-derived CDR1 and CDR2 are LGHDT and YNNKEL (reference sequence). The CDR3 is 16 amino acids. V lost 4 bases and J lost 0; bases outside the gene matches: 2. In DNA, the CDR3 is TGTGCCAGCAGCCGAGGGACTAGCGGGGACCAAGAGACCCAGTACTTC. Residues: CASSRGTSGDQETQYF.

The chain joins TRBV20-1 to TRBJ2-1, with 7 bases lining up with TRBD2. The CDR3 sequence is 15 residues long. With V trimmed by 0 bases and J by 8 bases, 10 bases remained unmatched. Germline V CDR1 and CDR2: DFQATT, SNEGSKA (reference sequence). In DNA form, the CDR3 reads TGCAGTGCTAGAGATCAGGAGAGACTAGCCCATGAGCAGTTCTTC. The encoded protein is CSARDQERLAHEQFF.

This rearrangement joins TRBV3-1 to TRBJ1-1; D is uncertain. Trimming took off 6 bases at V and 1 base at J, with 6 bases between the two ends. The CDR3 spans 12 residues. The germline gives CDR1 LGHDT, CDR2 YNNKEL (reference sequence). As DNA, the CDR3 is TGTGCCAGCAGTAACCCGAACACTGAAGCTTTCTTT. Its translation is CASSNPNTEAFF.

The chain has TRBV15 and TRBJ2-1; D possibly corresponds to TRBD2 (6 bases). V was pared by 5 bases and J by 3 bases, with 14 bases between. The CDR3 totals 15 residues. CDR1 and CDR2 (germline): LNHNV, YYDKDF (reference sequence). CDR3 loop: CATSPRYGSYNEQFF. The CDR3, as DNA: TGTGCCACCAGCCCGAGGTACGGGAGCTACAATGAGCAGTTCTTC.

The chain carries TRBV9 and TRBJ1-1, with unresolved D. V lost 4 bases and J lost 3, with 10 bases in between. The CDR3 runs to 13 residues. CDR1 and CDR2 from the germline V gene are SGDLS and YYNGEE. The CDR3 DNA sequence: TGTGCCAGCAGCTGGACCGTCGACACTGAAGCTTTCTTT. Translating it yields CASSWTVDTEAFF.

The chain links TRBV7-9 to TRBJ2-7, with TRBD1 identical over 9 bases. The CDR3 has 15 residues. The germline gives CDR1 SEHNR, CDR2 FQNEAQ (reference sequence). Trimming removed 7 bases from V and 11 bases from J; junction bases left unmatched: 18. For the CDR3, the DNA is TGTGCCAGCACCCCAGGGGGGACAGGGATCGAGGTAGAGTACTTC. It yields the protein CASTPGGTGIEVEYF.

The chain uses TRBV20-1 and TRBJ2-3, with a tentative D call TRBD2 (5 bases). The V end was cut by 3 bases, the J end by 6 bases, with 16 bases between. Germline CDR1 reads DFQATT; CDR2 reads SNEGSKA (reference sequence). The CDR3 totals 14 residues. CDR3 bases: TGCAGTGCTAGGGACTCCGGACCTGGGGATACGCAGTATTTT. It translates to CSARDSGPGDTQYF.

The chain recombines TRBV10-3 with TRBJ2-5; D ambiguous. V was pared by 0 bases and J by 1 base, with 3 bases between. Germline CDR1 reads ENHRY; CDR2 reads SYGVKD. This CDR3 region has 13 residues. The CDR3 bases are TGTGCCATCAGTGAGTCCAGCCAAGAGACCCAGTACTTC. Translating gives CAISESSQETQYF.

The rearrangement joins TRBV18 to TRBJ2-3; no reliable D call. Per germline, CDR1 KGHSH and CDR2 LQKENI. This CDR3 is built from 15 residues. With 0 bases removed from V and 2 bases from J, the gap between germline ends came to 9 bases. The CDR3 spells CASSPPRLATDTQYF. In nucleotides, the CDR3 is TGTGCCAGCTCACCACCGAGGTTAGCCACAGATACGCAGTATTTT.

The V call is TRBV6-2 or TRBV6-3, the J call TRBJ1-5, with D possibly being TRBD1 (6 bases). The germline V gene encodes CDR1 MNHEY and CDR2 SVGEGT. The V end lost 5 bases, the J end lost 5 bases, and 7 bases lay between the germline ends. This CDR3 region has 12 residues. CDR3 DNA: TGTGCCAGCAGTCACAGGGATCAGCCCCAGCATTTT. Its translation: CASSHRDQPQHF.

The rearrangement links TRBV6-5 to TRBJ2-3; TRBD1 might be the D (6 bases). Trimming took 8 bases from V and 6 from J, leaving 18 bases between them. Germline V lookup: CDR1 MNHEY, CDR2 SVGAGI. The CDR3 sequence is 14 residues long. Here the CDR3 DNA reads TGTGCCAGCCGAATCGTGAGGACAGCCGATACGCAGTATTTT. As protein: CASRIVRTADTQYF.

This rearrangement joins TRBV3-1 to TRBJ2-5; D remains unclear. Germline V gene lookup returns CDR1 LGHDT and CDR2 YNNKEL (reference sequence). V was trimmed by 1 base and J by 2 bases, leaving 8 bases between them. CDR3 size: 14 residues. This CDR3 is CASSQGVGQETQYF. The CDR3 region has the DNA TGTGCCAGCAGCCAAGGAGTGGGACAAGAGACCCAGTACTTC.